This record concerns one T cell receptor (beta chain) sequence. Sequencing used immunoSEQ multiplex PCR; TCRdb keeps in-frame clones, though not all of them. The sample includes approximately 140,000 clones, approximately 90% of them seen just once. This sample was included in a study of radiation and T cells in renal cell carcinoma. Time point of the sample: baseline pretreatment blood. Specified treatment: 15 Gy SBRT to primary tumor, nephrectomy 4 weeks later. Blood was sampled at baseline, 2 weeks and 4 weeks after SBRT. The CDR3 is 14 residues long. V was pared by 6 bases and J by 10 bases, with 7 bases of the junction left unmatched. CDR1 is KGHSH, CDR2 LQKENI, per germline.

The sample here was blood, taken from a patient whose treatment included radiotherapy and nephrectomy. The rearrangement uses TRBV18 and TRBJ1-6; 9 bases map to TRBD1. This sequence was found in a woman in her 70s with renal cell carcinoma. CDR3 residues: CASSAGTGMSPLHF. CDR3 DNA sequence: TGTGCCAGCTCGGCCGGGACAGGGATGTCACCCCTCCACTTT. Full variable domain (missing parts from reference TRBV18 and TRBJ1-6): NAGVMQNPRHLVRRRGQEARLRCSPMKGHSHVYWYRQLPEEGLKFMVYLQKENIIDESGMPKERFSAEFPKEGPSILRIQQVVRGDSAAYFCASSAGTGMSPLHFGNGTRLTVT.